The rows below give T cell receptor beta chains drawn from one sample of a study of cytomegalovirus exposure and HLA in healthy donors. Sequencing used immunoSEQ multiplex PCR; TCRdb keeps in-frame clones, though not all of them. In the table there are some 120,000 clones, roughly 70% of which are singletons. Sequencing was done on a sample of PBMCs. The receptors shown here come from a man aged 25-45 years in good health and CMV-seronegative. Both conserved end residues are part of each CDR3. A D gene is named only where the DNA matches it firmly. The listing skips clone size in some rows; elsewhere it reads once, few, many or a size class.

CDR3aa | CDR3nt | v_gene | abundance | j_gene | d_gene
CASSKGQGFYNEQFF | TGTGCCAGCAGCAAAGGACAGGGCTTCTACAATGAGCAGTTCTTC | TRBV28 | . | TRBJ2-1 | TRBD1
CASSSHNRGIDTQYF | TGTGCCAGCAGCTCGCACAACAGGGGAATAGATACGCAGTATTTT | TRBV5-4 | once | TRBJ2-3 | TRBD1
CASSLRWDSYTGELFF | TGTGCCAGCAGCTTGAGATGGGACAGTTACACCGGGGAGCTGTTTTTT | TRBV5-6 | . | TRBJ2-2 | TRBD1
CASSEVRAGSTGELFF | TGTGCCAGCAGTGAAGTACGGGCGGGTAGCACCGGGGAGCTGTTTTTT | TRBV2 | few | TRBJ2-2 | .
CASSGRPGGQPQHF | TGTGCCAGCAGTGGTCGACCTGGAGGTCAGCCCCAGCATTTT | TRBV6-1 | . | TRBJ1-5 | .
CATSRRTSGTDTQYF | TGTGCCACCAGCAGACGGACTAGCGGCACAGATACGCAGTATTTT | TRBV15 | . | TRBJ2-3 | TRBD2
CAISGTGTSTDTQYF | TGTGCCATCAGTGGGACAGGTACTAGCACAGATACGCAGTATTTT | TRBV10-3 | . | TRBJ2-3 | TRBD1
CASSVDAGEFSSTDTQYF | TGTGCCAGCAGCGTAGATGCGGGGGAGTTTTCTAGCACAGATACGCAGTATTTT | TRBV9 | . | TRBJ2-3 | TRBD2
CASRYTSGLTDTQYF | TGTGCCAGCAGATACACTAGCGGGCTGACAGATACGCAGTATTTT | TRBV27 | . | TRBJ2-3 | TRBD2
CAISLTDDSNQPQHF | TGTGCCATCAGTCTGACAGACGATAGCAATCAGCCCCAGCATTTT | TRBV10-3 | few | TRBJ1-5 | .
CASGQVSYEQYF | TGCGCCAGTGGACAGGTCTCCTACGAGCAGTACTTC | TRBV4-3 | . | TRBJ2-7 | TRBD1
CASSHPGQGGEKLFF | TGTGCCAGCAGCCACCCGGGACAGGGAGGTGAAAAACTGTTTTTT | TRBV4-2 | once | TRBJ1-4 | TRBD1
CASKQGFTDTQYF | TGTGCCAGTAAACAGGGTTTCACAGATACGCAGTATTTT | TRBV25-1 | . | TRBJ2-3 | .
CASSQEDGFSYEQYF | TGTGCCAGCAGCCAAGAAGACGGGTTCTCCTACGAGCAGTACTTC | TRBV4-2 | . | TRBJ2-7 | .
CASSRTGGTGANVLTF | TGTGCCAGCAGCCGGACAGGGGGCACTGGGGCCAACGTCCTGACTTTC | TRBV7-8 | . | TRBJ2-6 | TRBD1
CASSLVAGEPDTQYF | TGTGCCAGCAGCTTAGTCGCAGGGGAACCAGATACGCAGTATTTT | TRBV7-3 | . | TRBJ2-3 | .
CTSSQVRNRTYEQYF | TGCACCAGCAGCCAAGTACGGAACAGAACCTACGAGCAGTACTTC | TRBV1 | once | TRBJ2-7 | .
CASSPGIASPLHF | TGTGCCAGCAGCCCGGGTATTGCTTCACCCCTCCACTTT | TRBV27 | few | TRBJ1-6 | .
CASSLGTADGYTF | TGTGCCAGCAGCTTAGGGACAGCCGATGGCTACACCTTC | TRBV7-9 | few | TRBJ1-2 | .
CASSLVFSNSPLHF | TGTGCCAGCAGCTTAGTGTTCAGTAATTCACCCCTCCACTTT | TRBV5-6 | . | TRBJ1-6 | .
CATGRPPDTSGISYNEQFF | TGTGCCACCGGCCGGCCTCCAGATACTAGCGGGATCTCCTACAATGAGCAGTTCTTC | TRBV10-3 | . | TRBJ2-1 | TRBD2
CASSAERGGWETQYF | TGTGCCAGCAGTGCTGAGCGGGGGGGCTGGGAGACCCAGTACTTC | TRBV2 | . | TRBJ2-5 | TRBD2
CASSPSPGPYEQYF | TGTGCCAGCAGCCCCAGTCCAGGGCCCTACGAGCAGTACTTC | TRBV7-9 | . | TRBJ2-7 | .
CASSPEGGPNTGELFF | TGTGCCAGCAGCCCCGAGGGAGGGCCGAACACCGGGGAGCTGTTTTTT | TRBV9 | few | TRBJ2-2 | TRBD2
CASSFRGPMNTEAFF | TGTGCCAGCAGTTTCAGGGGGCCTATGAACACTGAAGCTTTCTTT | TRBV27 | . | TRBJ1-1 | TRBD1
CASSLAGGATSTDTQYF | TGTGCCAGCAGCTTAGCGGGGGGTGCGACTAGCACAGATACGCAGTATTTT | TRBV11-1 | . | TRBJ2-3 | .
CASSGQGVYDEQYF | TGTGCCAGCTCGGGTCAGGGGGTATACGACGAGCAGTACTTC | TRBV27 | . | TRBJ2-7 | TRBD1
CASSPDRNTGELFF | TGTGCCAGCAGCCCCGACAGAAACACCGGGGAGCTGTTTTTT | TRBV9 | . | TRBJ2-2 | .
CASSSSDRLYGYTF | TGTGCCAGCAGTTCGTCGGACAGGCTTTATGGCTACACCTTC | TRBV28 | . | TRBJ1-2 | TRBD1
CASSMYRGPVTEAFF | TGTGCCAGTAGTATGTACAGGGGGCCGGTCACTGAAGCTTTCTTT | TRBV19 | few | TRBJ1-1 | TRBD1
CSVVWDRGVGGYTF | TGCAGCGTTGTCTGGGACAGGGGAGTAGGTGGCTACACCTTC | TRBV29-1 | . | TRBJ1-2 | TRBD1
CASARRIQETQYF | TGTGCCAGCGCCCGGCGGATCCAAGAGACCCAGTACTTC | TRBV6-5 | . | TRBJ2-5 | .
CASSVAEAGIYEQYF | TGTGCCAGCAGCGTAGCCGAGGCGGGGATCTACGAGCAGTACTTC | TRBV9 | once | TRBJ2-7 | .
CASSGTGPNTEAFF | TGTGCCAGCAGCGGAACAGGGCCGAACACTGAAGCTTTCTTT | TRBV9 | . | TRBJ1-1 | .
CASSFRQNYGYTF | TGTGCCAGCAGCTTCAGGCAAAACTATGGCTACACCTTC | TRBV7-2 | . | TRBJ1-2 | .
CASSLADRVGSHEAFF | TGTGCCAGCAGCTTGGCGGACAGGGTGGGGAGTCATGAAGCTTTCTTT | TRBV5-6 | . | TRBJ1-1 | TRBD1
CASVRDSNEKLFF | TGTGCCAGCGTTCGGGACAGTAATGAAAAACTGTTTTTT | TRBV28 | . | TRBJ1-4 | TRBD1
CASSSYRGAEYGYTF | TGTGCCAGCAGCTCCTACAGGGGGGCAGAATATGGCTACACCTTC | TRBV5-4 | . | TRBJ1-2 | TRBD1
CASKVSGGRETQYF | TGTGCCAGCAAAGTATCTGGCGGGAGGGAGACCCAGTACTTC | TRBV28 | . | TRBJ2-5 | TRBD2
CASSLAASGTQETQYF | TGTGCCAGCAGTTTGGCGGCTAGCGGGACCCAAGAGACCCAGTACTTC | TRBV28 | . | TRBJ2-5 | TRBD2
CASSLGPSLTDTQYF | TGCGCCAGCAGTCTAGGTCCAAGCCTCACAGATACGCAGTATTTT | TRBV5-1 | . | TRBJ2-3 | .
CASSQGLFYEAFF | TGCGCCAGCAGCCAAGGTTTGTTTTATGAAGCTTTCTTT | TRBV4-3 | . | TRBJ1-1 | .
CASSLVGSRNEQFF | TGTGCCAGCAGCTTAGTTGGTTCGAGGAATGAGCAGTTCTTC | TRBV11-2 | . | TRBJ2-1 | .
CASSYSLPFNTEAFF | TGTGCCAGCAGTTACTCTCTTCCGTTTAACACTGAAGCTTTCTTT | TRBV6-5 | many | TRBJ1-1 | .